This TCR beta chain was sequenced in a study of T cells in Graves' hyperthyroidism and ophthalmopathy. Findings and caveats of the study: Also found in blood were most expanded thyroid clonotypes above 0.001.

Per germline, CDR1 MNHNS and CDR2 SASEGT. The V end lost 5 bases, the J end lost 3 bases, and 11 bases lay between the germline ends. CDR3 size: 13 residues. This clonotype was counted many times. Its antigen is not identified. TCR beta CDR3 sequences were amplified from RNA transcripts. A set of HTBI primers served as the primers for a first-round RT-PCR of the TCR CDR3. TCRdb processed the multiplex PCR reads anew with MiXCR; each CDR3 protein has one entry. The sample lists 300,000 to 450,000 distinct CDR3 sequences, about a sixth occurring once. Diagnostic decisions used clinical symptoms, serum thyroxine and TRAb, thyroid ultrasound and orbital computed tomography. Predating any ophthalmopathy symptoms, the blood sample was taken at first hyperthyroidism diagnosis.

The sequencing input was blood. The receptor's source is a woman between 18 and 29 years old with Graves' hyperthyroidism that later progressed to Graves' ophthalmopathy. This chain connects TRBV6-1 to TRBJ2-7; the D gene is possibly TRBD1 (5 bases). The CDR3 bases are TGTGCCAGCAGTTACGGAGACAGCTACGAGCAGTACTTC. This encodes CASSYGDSYEQYF.